This TCR beta chain was sequenced in a study of blood T cell repertoires in COVID-19 (dated by TCRdb to about 2020). At the level of the whole study: Samples covering the acute and convalescent phases of COVID-19 were provided by collaborators in the United States, Italy and Spain. HLA class I and class II types, where available, came from metadata supplied by the sample provider rather than from assay-based typing. A de-identified subject ID, COVID-19 status, age in years and sex were almost always included in the sample metadata. Samples were obtained from the ongoing ImmuneRACE study (first 160 participants) and from over 1,000 subjects provided by 6 global collaborators. The prospective study material was composed of cDNA or gDNA derived from T cells, B-cell-depleted T cells, or PBMCs. The repertoires were released in a freely available public database meant as a resource for research on the immune response to SARS-CoV-2. The dataset comprised deeply sampled blood TCRbeta repertoires from subjects exposed to, actively infected with, or recovered from COVID-19.

The research as a whole found: The amount of clinical and demographic metadata varied by source and participant and was provided uncurated.

Participants in the prospective study were enrolled through a virtual design, were aged about 18 to 100 years, and lived in approximately 25 United States geographic areas. Cohort assignment in the prospective study relied on participant-reported clinical history from a screening survey and a study questionnaire. Recovered participants in ImmuneRACE Cohort 3 were defined as having two consecutive negative NP/OP PCR tests, clearance from a healthcare professional, or resolution of symptoms. In the prospective study, whole blood, serum and a nasopharyngeal or oropharyngeal swab were collected from each participant by mobile phlebotomists. Additional blood draws and questionnaires over an approximately 2-month period could optionally be provided by prospective study participants. Prospective study blood samples were shipped either frozen or at room temperature before DNA extraction. This clone occurred a few times. Which antigen it targets is not known. No base-level quality is on record; no much larger clone is a single base apart.

Cut back by 5 bases and 0 bases, the V and J ends lie 11 bases apart. In the germline V gene (reference sequence), CDR1 corresponds to SEHNR and CDR2 to FQNEAQ. From the cysteine up to the phenylalanine, the CDR3 has a length of 14 residues. Kept here is only the CDR3 DNA, which spans 42 bases and is read in frame from base 1. TCRbeta CDR3 regions were amplified from genomic DNA using the immunoSEQ Assay, a bias-controlled multiplex PCR. The original methods were these. The number of nucleated cells in each sample was estimated by amplification of reference gene primers within the assay. Sequence reads were collapsed and filtered to measure the absolute abundance of every unique TCRbeta CDR3 rearrangement. Productive Simpson clonality was computed per sample as the square root of Simpson's diversity index over productive rearrangements. TCRdb's version of the immuneACCESS table is confined to in-frame rearrangements and falls short of the full clone set. An unresolved V gene accounts for under half of the shortfall where checked; the remainder is of unknown origin. V and J calls and clone size are as listed in that table; D and trimming were resolved from the DNA. The sample contains approximately 150,000 clones, around four fifths of them found a single time. The ten largest account for more than 5% of the sample.

This receptor was identified in a woman in her forties who had recovered from COVID-19. This chain joins TRBV7-9 to TRBJ2-7; possibly the D gene is TRBD1, per 5 matching bases. Sequencing input: PBMCs or T cells enriched from blood (not recorded which). The DNA sequence follows: TGTGCCAGCAGCACCCCCAGGGACTCCTACGAGCAGTACTTC. This gives the protein CASSTPRDSYEQYF.